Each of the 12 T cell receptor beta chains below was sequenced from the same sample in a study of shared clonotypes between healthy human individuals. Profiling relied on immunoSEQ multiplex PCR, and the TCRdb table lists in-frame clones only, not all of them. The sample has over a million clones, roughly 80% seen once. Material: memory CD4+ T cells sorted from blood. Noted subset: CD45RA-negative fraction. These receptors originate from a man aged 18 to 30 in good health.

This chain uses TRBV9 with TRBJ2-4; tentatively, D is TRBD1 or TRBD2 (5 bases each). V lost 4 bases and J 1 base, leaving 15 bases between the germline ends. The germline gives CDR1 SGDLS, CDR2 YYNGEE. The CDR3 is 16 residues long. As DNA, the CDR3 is TGTGCCAGCAGCCCTGGTGGTGGGGACGCCAAAAACATTCAGTACTTC. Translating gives CASSPGGGDAKNIQYF.

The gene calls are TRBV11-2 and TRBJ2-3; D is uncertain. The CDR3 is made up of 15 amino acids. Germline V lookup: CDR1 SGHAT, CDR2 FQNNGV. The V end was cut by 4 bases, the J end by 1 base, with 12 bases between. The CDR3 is CASSYRDGRTDTQYF. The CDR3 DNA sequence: TGTGCCAGCAGCTACCGAGACGGACGCACAGATACGCAGTATTTT.

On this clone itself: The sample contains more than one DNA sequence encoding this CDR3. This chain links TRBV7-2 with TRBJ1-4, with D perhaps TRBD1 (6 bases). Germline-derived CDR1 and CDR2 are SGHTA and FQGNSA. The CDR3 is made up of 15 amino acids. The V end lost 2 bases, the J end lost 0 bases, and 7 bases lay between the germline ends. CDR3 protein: CASSLQGTTNEKLFF. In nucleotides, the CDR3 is TGTGCCAGCAGCTTACAGGGGACAACTAATGAAAAACTGTTTTTT.

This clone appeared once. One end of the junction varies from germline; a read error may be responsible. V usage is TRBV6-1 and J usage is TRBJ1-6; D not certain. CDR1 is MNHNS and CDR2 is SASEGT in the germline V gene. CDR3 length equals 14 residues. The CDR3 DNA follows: TGTGCCAGCAGTGAAACCTTTACCTCCCTAGCCCGGGCCTTT. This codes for CASSETFTSLARAF.

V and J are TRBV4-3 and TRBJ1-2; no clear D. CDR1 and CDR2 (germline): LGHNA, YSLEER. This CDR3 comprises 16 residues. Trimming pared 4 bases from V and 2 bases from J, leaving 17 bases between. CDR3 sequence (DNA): TGCGCCAGCAGCCCTGATCGGGTCTTCCCGAACTATGGCTACACCTTC. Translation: CASSPDRVFPNYGYTF.

DNA for the CDR3: TGTGCCAGCAGCTCCCAAAATCAGCGGGGGGTGCCGTATTTT. Residues: CASSSQNQRGVPYF. The rearrangement links TRBV7-2 to TRBJ2-3; 9 bases agree with TRBD2. Germline-derived CDR1 and CDR2 are SGHTA and FQGNSA. This CDR3 is 14 amino acids long. Trimming at V came to 4 bases and at J to 14 bases, leaving 13 bases not matched to a gene.

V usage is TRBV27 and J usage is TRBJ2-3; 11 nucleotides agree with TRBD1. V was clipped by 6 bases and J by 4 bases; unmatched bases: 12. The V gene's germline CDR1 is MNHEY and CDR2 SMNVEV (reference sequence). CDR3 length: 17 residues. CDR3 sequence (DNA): TGTGCCAGCAGGTCCTCTGGGGGACAGGGGGGACCAGATACGCAGTATTTT. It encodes CASRSSGGQGGPDTQYF.

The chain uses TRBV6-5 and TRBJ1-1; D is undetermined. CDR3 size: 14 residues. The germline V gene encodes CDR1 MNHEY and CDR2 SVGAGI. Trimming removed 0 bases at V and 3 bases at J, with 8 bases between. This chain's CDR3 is CASSYSRWDTEAFF. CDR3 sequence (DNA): TGTGCCAGCAGTTACTCTCGATGGGACACTGAAGCTTTCTTT.

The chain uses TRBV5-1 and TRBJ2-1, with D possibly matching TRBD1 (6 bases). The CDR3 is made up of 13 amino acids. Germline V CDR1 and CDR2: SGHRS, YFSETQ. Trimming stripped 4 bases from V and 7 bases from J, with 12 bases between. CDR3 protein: CASSLQGLNEQFF. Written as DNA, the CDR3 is TGCGCCAGCAGCCTACAGGGCTTAAATGAGCAGTTCTTC.

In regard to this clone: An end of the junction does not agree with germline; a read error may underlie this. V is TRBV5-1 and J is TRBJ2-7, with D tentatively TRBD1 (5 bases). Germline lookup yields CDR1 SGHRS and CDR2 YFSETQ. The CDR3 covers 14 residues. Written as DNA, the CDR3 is TGTGCCAGCAGCTTCCGGCAGGGCTCCTACGAGCAGTACTTC. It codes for CASSFRQGSYEQYF.

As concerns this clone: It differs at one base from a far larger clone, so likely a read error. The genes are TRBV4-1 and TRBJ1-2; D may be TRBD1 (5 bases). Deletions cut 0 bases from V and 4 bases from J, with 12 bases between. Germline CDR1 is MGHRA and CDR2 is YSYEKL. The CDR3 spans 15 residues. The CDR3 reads CASSQDPQETYGYTF. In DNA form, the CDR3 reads TGCGCCAGCAGCCAAGATCCACAGGAGACCTATGGCTACACCTTC.

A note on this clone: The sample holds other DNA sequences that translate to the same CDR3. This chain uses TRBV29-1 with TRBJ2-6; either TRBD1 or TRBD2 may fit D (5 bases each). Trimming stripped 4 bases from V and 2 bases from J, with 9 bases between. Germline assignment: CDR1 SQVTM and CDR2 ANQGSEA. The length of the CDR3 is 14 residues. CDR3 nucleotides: TGCAGCGTTGTTGGGGGAACTGGGGCCAACGTCCTGACTTTC. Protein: CSVVGGTGANVLTF.